This T cell receptor beta chain appears in the sequencing data of a study of vaccination and CD4 T cells after COVID-19. General study points: Convalescent patients had a median approximately 90% of reactive clones appearing only post-vaccination.

The length of the CDR3 is 8 residues. Per the germline V gene, CDR1 is MNHNS and CDR2 is SASEGT. Treatment defined: approximately 9-day PBMC culture with coronavirus spike peptide pools or control peptides (ViraFEST assay). Researchers used the Oncomine TCR Beta short-read assay to sequence DNA from cultured CD4+ T cells. Each CDR3 protein gets one entry after TCRdb re-called the PCR reads with MiXCR. Among about 17,000 distinct CDR3 sequences, about two fifths were seen once, and the ten largest hold under 9%. This clonotype was seen a few times. The antigen is undetermined. The germline gene is not matched at one end of the junction; a read error may be the cause.

The V gene is TRBV6-1, the J gene TRBJ1-2, with D uncertain. The source is a human donor who had recovered from COVID-19. The sequenced sample was CD4+ T cells from blood, cultured in vitro. The CDR3 protein is CASGIENF. CDR3 coding DNA: TGTGCCAGCGGGATAGAAAACTTC.